This entry features one T cell receptor (beta chain) sequence. This clonotype turned up a few times. The antigen it binds to is not known. Base qualities are not recorded, but no much larger clone differs from it by a single base. Libraries were prepared through 5' RACE. The sample was run on an Illumina MiSeq. Through fastp at Q25 and MiXCR, TCRdb rebuilt clones from the public reads, retaining in-frame beta chains. Each CDR3 protein gets just one entry, which takes the most common genes and DNA from the rows behind it. The sample includes around 62,000 distinct CDR3 sequences, with less than 20% observed a single time. More than 1.3% of the sample lies in the top ten. This entry is derived from a study of HIV-infected patients and healthy controls (dated by TCRdb to between 2012 and 2015). As encoded in the germline V gene, CDR1 is MNHEY while CDR2 is SVGAGI. V is pared back by 3 bases and J by 6 bases, with 16 bases lying between the germline termini. Inclusive of the bounding cysteine and phenylalanine, the CDR3 is 15 residues long. Only CDR3 DNA is held: 45 bases, read in frame from base 1.

The TCR was taken from a human donor in good health. The sample comprised CD4+ T cells from blood. The chain employs TRBV6-5 and TRBJ2-3; no confident D gene assignment can be made. For the CDR3, the sequence is CASSYRSVRKDTQYF. The bases are TGTGCCAGCAGTTATCGGAGTGTCCGCAAGGATACGCAGTATTTT.